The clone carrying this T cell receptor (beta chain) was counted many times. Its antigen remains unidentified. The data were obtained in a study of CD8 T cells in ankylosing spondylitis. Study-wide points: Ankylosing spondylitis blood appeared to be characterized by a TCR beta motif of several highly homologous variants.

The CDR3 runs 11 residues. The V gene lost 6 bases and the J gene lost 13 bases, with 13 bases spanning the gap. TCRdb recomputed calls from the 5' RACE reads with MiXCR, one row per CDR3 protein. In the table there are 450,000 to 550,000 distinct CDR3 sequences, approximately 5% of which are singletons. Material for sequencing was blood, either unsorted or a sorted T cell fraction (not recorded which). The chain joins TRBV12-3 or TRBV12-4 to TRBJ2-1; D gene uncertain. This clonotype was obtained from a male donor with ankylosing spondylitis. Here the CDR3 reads CASRISGPQFF. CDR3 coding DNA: TGTGCCAGCAGGATCAGTGGCCCACAGTTCTTC.